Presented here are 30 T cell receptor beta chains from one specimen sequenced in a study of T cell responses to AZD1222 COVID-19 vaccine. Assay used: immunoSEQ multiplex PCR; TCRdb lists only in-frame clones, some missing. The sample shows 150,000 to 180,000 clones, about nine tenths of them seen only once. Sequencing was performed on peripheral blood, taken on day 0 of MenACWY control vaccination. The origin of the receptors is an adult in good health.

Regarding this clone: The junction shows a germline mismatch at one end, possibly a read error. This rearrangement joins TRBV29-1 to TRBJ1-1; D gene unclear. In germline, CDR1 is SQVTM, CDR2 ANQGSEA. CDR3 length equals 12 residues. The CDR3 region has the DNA TGCAGCGTTGAAGCTCCGAACGCTGAAGCTTTCTTT. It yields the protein CSVEAPNAEAFF.

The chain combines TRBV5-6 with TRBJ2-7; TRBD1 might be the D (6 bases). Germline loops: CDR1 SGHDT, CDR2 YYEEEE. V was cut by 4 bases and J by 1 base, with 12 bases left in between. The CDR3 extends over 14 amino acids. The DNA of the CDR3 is TGTGCCAGCAGCATTCTTGACAGGTCCTACGAGCAGTACGTC. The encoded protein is CASSILDRSYEQYV.

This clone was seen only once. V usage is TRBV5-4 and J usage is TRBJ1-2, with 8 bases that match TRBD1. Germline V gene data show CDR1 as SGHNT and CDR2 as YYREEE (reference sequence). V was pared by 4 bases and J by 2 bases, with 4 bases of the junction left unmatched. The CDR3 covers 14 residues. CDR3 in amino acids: CASSTQGANYGYTF. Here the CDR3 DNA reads TGTGCCAGCAGCACGCAGGGGGCAAACTATGGCTACACCTTC.

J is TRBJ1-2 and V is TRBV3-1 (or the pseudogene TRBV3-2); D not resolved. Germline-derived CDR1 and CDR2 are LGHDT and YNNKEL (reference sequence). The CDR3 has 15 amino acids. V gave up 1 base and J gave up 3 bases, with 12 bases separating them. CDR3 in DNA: TGTGCCAGCAGCCAAGGAATGGCTACTCACTATGGCTACACCTTC. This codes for CASSQGMATHYGYTF.

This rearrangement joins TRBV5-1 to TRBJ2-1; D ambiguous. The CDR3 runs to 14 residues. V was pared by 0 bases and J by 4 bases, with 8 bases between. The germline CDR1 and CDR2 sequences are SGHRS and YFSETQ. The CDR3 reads CASSLEAKYNEQFF. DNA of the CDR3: TGCGCCAGCAGCTTGGAGGCAAAATACAATGAGCAGTTCTTC.

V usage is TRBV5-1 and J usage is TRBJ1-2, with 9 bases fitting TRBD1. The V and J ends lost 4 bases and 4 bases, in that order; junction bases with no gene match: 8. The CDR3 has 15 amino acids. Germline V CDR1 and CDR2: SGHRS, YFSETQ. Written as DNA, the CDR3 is TGCGCCAGCAGCCCCGGGACAGGGCGGGCCTATGGCTACACCTTC. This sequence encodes CASSPGTGRAYGYTF.

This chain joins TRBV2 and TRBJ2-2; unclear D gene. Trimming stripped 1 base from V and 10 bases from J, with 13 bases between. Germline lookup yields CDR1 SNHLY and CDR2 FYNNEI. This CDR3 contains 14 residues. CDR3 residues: CASSEERLFEELFF. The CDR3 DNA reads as TGTGCCAGCAGTGAAGAAAGACTTTTTGAGGAGCTGTTTTTT. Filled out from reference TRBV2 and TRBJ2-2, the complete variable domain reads EPEVTQTPSHQVTQMGQEVILRCVPISNHLYFYWYRQILGQKVEFLVSFYNNEISEKSEIFDDQFSVERPDGSNFTLKIRSTKLEDSAMYFCASSEERLFEELFFGEGSRLTVL.

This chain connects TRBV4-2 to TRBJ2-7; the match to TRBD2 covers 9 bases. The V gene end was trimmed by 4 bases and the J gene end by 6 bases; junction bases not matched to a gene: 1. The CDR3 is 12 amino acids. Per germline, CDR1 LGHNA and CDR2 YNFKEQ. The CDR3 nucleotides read TGTGCCAGCAGCCGAGCGGGGGGCGAGCAGTACTTC. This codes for CASSRAGGEQYF.

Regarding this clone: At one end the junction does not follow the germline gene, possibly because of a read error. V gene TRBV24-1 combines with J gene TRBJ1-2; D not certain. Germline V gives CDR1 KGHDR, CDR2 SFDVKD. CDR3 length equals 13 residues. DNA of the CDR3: TGTGCCACCAGTGATCCCGGGTCCTATAGCTACACCTTC. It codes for CATSDPGSYSYTF.

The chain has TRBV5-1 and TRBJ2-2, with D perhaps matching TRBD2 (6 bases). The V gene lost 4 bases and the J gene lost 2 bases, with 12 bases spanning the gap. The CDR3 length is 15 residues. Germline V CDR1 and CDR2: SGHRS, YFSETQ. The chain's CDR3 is CASSPVGGNTGELFF. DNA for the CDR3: TGCGCCAGCAGCCCCGTGGGGGGAAACACCGGGGAGCTGTTTTTT.

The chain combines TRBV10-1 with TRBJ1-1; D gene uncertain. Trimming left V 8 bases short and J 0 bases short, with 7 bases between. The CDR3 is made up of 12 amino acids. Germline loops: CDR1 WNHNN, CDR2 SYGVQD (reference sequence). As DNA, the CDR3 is TGCGCCAGCGGACGGGTGAACACTGAAGCTTTCTTT. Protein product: CASGRVNTEAFF.

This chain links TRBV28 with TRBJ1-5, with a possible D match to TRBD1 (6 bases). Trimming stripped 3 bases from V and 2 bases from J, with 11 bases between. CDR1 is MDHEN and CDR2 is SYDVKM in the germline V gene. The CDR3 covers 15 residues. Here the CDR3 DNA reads TGTGCCAGCAGTTTGGGGGGCATTGGCAATCAGCCCCAGCATTTT. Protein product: CASSLGGIGNQPQHF.

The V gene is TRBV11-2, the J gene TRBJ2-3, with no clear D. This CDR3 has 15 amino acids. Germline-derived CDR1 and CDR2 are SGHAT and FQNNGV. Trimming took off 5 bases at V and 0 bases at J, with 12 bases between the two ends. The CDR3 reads CASSLTGGSTDTQYF. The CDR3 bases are TGTGCCAGCAGCCTCACGGGCGGTAGCACAGATACGCAGTATTTT.

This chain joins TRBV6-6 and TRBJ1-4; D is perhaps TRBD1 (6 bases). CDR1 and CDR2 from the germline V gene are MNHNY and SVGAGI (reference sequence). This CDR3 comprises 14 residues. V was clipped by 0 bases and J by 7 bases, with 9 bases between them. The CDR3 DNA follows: TGTGCCAGCAGTTACTCGTGGGACATTGAAAAACTGTTTTTT. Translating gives CASSYSWDIEKLFF.

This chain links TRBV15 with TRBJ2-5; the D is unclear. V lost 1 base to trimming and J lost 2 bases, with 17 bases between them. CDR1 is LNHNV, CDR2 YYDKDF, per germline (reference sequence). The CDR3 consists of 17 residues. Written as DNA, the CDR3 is TGTGCCACCAGCAGAGGCAGGCAACCCGCCGGGCAAGAGACCCAGTACTTC. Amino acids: CATSRGRQPAGQETQYF.

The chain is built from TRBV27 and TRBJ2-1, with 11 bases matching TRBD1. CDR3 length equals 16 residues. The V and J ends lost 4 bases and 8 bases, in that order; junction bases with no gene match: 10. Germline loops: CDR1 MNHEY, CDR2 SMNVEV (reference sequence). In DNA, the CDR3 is TGTGCCAGCAGTTCGCGGACAGGGGGCTCGATGTATGAGCAGTTCTTC. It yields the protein CASSSRTGGSMYEQFF.

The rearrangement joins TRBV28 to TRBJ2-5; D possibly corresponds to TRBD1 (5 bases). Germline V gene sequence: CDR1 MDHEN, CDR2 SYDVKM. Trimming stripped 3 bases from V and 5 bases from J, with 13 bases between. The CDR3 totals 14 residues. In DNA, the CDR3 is TGTGCCAGCAGTTTCCCACAGGAGTCGGAGACCCAGTACTTC. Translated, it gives CASSFPQESETQYF.

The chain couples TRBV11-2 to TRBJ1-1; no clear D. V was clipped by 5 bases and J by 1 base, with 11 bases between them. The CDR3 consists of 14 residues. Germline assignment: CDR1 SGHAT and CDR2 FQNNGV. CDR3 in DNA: TGTGCCAGCAGCCTATGGACCCCGAACACTGAAGCTTTCTTT. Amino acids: CASSLWTPNTEAFF.

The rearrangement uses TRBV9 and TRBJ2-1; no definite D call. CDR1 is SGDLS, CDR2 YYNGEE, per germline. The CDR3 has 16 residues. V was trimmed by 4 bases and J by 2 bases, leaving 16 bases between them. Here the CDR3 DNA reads TGTGCCAGCAGCCCTCGGACCCTCACCCCCTACAATGAGCAGTTCTTC. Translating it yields CASSPRTLTPYNEQFF. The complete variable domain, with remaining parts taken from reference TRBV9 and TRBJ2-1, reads DSGVTQTPKHLITATGQRVTLRCSPRSGDLSVYWYQQSLDQGLQFLIQYYNGEERAKGNILERFSAQQFPDLHSELNLSSLELGDSALYFCASSPRTLTPYNEQFFGPGTRLTVL.

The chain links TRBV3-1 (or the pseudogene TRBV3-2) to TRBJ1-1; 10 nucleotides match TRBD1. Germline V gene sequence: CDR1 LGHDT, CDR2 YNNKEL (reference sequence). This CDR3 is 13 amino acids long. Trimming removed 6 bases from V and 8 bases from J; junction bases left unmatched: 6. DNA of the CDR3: TGTGCCAGCAGTAACCGGGACAGGGGAGAAGCTTTCTTT. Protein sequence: CASSNRDRGEAFF.

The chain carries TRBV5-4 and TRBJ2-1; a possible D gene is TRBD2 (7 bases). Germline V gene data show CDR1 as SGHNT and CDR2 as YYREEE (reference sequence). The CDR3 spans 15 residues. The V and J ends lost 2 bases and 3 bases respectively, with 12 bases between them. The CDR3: CASSLGGGFYNEQFF. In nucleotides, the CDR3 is TGTGCCAGCAGCTTAGGCGGGGGCTTCTACAATGAGCAGTTCTTC.

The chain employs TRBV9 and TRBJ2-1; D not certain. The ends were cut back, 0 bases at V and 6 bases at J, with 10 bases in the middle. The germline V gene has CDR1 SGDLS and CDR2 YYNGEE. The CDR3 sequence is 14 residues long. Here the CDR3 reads CASSVDSSFNEQFF. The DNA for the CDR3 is TGTGCCAGCAGCGTAGACAGTAGCTTCAATGAGCAGTTCTTC. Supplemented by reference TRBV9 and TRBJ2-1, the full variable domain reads DSGVTQTPKHLITATGQRVTLRCSPRSGDLSVYWYQQSLDQGLQFLIQYYNGEERAKGNILERFSAQQFPDLHSELNLSSLELGDSALYFCASSVDSSFNEQFFGPGTRLTVL.

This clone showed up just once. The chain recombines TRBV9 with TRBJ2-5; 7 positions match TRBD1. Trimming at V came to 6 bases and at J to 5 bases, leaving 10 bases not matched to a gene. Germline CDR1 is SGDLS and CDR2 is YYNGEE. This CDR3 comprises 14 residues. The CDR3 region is CASNTGASGETQYF. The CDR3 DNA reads TGTGCCAGCAATACAGGGGCTTCGGGGGAGACCCAGTACTTC.

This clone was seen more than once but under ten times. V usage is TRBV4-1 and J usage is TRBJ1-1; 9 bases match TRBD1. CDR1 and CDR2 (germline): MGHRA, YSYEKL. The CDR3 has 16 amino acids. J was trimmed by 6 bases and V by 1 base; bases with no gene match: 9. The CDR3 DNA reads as TGCGCCAGCAGCCAAGCGGGACAGGGTTTTATCGCTGAAGCTTTCTTT. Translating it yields CASSQAGQGFIAEAFF.

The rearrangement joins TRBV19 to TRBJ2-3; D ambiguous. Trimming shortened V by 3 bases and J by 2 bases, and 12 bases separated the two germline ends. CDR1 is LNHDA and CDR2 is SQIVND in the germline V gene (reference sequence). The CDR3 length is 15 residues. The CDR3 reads CASSIIGTNTDTQYF. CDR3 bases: TGTGCCAGTAGTATTATTGGCACAAACACAGATACGCAGTATTTT.

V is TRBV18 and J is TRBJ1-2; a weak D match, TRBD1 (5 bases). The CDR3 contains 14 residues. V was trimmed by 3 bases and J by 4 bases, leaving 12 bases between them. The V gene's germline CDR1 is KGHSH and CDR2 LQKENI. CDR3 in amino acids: CASSPLQETYGYTF. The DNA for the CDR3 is TGTGCCAGCTCACCGTTACAGGAGACCTATGGCTACACCTTC.

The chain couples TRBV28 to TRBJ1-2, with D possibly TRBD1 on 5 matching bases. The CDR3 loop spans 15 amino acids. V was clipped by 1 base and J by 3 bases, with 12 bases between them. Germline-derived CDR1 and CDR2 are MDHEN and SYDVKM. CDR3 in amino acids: CASSLYQGPYYGYTF. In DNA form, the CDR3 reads TGTGCCAGCAGTTTATATCAGGGCCCCTACTATGGCTACACCTTC.

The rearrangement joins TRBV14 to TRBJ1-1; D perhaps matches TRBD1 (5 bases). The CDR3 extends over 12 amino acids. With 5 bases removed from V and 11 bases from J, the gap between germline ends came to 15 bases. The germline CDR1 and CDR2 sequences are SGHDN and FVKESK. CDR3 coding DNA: TGTGCCAGCAGCTATCCGGGACGGGGCGCTTTCTTT. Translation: CASSYPGRGAFF.

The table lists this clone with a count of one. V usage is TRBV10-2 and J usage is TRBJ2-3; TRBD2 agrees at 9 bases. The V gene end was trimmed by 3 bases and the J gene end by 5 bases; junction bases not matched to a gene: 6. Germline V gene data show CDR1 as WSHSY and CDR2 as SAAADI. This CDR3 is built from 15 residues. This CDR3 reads CASSDTRGGQDTQYF. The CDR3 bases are TGCGCCAGCAGTGATACGCGGGGGGGCCAAGATACGCAGTATTTT.

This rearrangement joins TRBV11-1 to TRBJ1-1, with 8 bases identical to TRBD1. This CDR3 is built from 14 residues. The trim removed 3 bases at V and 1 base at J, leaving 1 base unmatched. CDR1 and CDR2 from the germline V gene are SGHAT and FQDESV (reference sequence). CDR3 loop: CASSFGQGNTEAFF. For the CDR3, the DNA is TGTGCCAGCAGCTTTGGACAGGGGAACACTGAAGCTTTCTTT.